This entry concerns a single TCR beta chain. Per germline, CDR1 SQVTM and CDR2 ANQGSEA. The length of the CDR3 is 14 residues. This sample stems from a study of human CD8 memory T cell subsets. Designated as TPEX, the CCR7+ PD-1+ TIGIT+ early memory CD8+ T cells showed dysfunctional, exhausted-like traits. Enrichment for total CD8+ T cells was performed by negative magnetic separation. UMI-labeled 5' RACE produced the TCR beta libraries. TCRdb reprocessed the 5' RACE reads, with one entry per CDR3 protein and no DNA. This sample contains over 6,500 distinct CDR3 sequences. The TCR sequence derives from a human donor in good health. The chain is built from TRBV29-1 and TRBJ2-7; the TCRdb call, TRBD2, lacks DNA for checking. Sequencing used CD8+ T cells from PBMCs. The CDR3: CSVVYLAGGYEQYF.